One sample yielded the 11 T cell receptor beta chains listed below, sequenced in a study of T cells expressing NK-cell markers. Following a re-call of the 5' RACE reads, TCRdb has one entry per CDR3 protein and lacks DNA. Across about 540,000 distinct CDR3 sequences, the top ten clones capture about 3.6% of the sample. The sample taken for sequencing was blood T cells: a sorted CD56 or NKG2C T cell subset, CD4+ or CD8+ T cells, or bulk PBMC T cells (not recorded which). Source of these receptors: a man between 18 and 35 years old in good health.

The chain uses TRBV12-3 or TRBV12-4 and TRBJ1-5; TCRdb indicates TRBD1, and absent DNA this call remains unverified. The CDR3 runs to 14 residues. The CDR3 sequence: CASTHWGREQPQHF.

V gene TRBV10-3 combines with J gene TRBJ2-3; no DNA is available, so the TRBD1 call from TCRdb remains unchecked. The CDR3 is 15 residues long. CDR1 is ENHRY and CDR2 is SYGVKD in the germline V gene. The CDR3 spells CAISDYRVDTDTQYF.

The rearrangement links TRBV30 to TRBJ2-1; the TCRdb D gene call, TRBD1, has no DNA to confirm it. The length of the CDR3 is 14 residues. Germline V gene data show CDR1 as GTSNPN and CDR2 as SVGIG (reference sequence). The CDR3 is CAWNPRDRAGEQFF.

The chain links TRBV29-1 to TRBJ2-5. Germline V gene data show CDR1 as SQVTM and CDR2 as ANQGSEA. The CDR3 loop spans 13 amino acids. CDR3 amino acids: CSVGGRLKETQYF.

The chain links TRBV29-1 to TRBJ2-1; TCRdb gives TRBD1 as the D gene, but with no DNA this cannot be confirmed. The length of the CDR3 is 14 residues. Germline assignment: CDR1 SQVTM and CDR2 ANQGSEA. The CDR3 sequence is CSVSSLGQKGEQFF.

The genes are TRBV5-8 and TRBJ2-3; TCRdb gives TRBD1 as the D gene, but with no DNA this cannot be confirmed. This CDR3 spans 17 amino acids. CDR1 SGHTS and CDR2 YDEGEE come from the germline V gene. The CDR3 here is CASSLTPVGGLTDTQYF. The full variable domain, in which reference TRBV5-8 and TRBJ2-3 provide the parts outside the CDR3, is EAGVTQSPTHLIKTRGQQATLRCSPISGHTSVYWYQQALGLGLQFLLWYDEGEERNRGNFPPRFSGRQFPNYSSELNVNALELEDSALYLCASSLTPVGGLTDTQYFGPGTRLTVL.

The chain has TRBV12-3 or TRBV12-4 and TRBJ1-2; the D gene TCRdb calls, TRBD1, cannot be checked with no DNA. The CDR3 sequence is 15 residues long. The CDR3 reads CASSGGGSSNYGYTF.

CDR3 amino acids: CASSQSIPTVNTGELFF. The chain joins TRBV4-3 to TRBJ2-2. The CDR3 is 17 amino acids. Germline V gene data show CDR1 as LGHNA and CDR2 as YSLEER.

J is TRBJ2-2 and V is TRBV9; TCRdb names TRBD1, which stays unverified in the absence of DNA. Germline CDR1 and CDR2: SGDLS and YYNGEE. The CDR3 loop spans 15 amino acids. The CDR3 region is CASSVETSPGGELFF.

The chain uses TRBV3-1 and TRBJ2-1; TCRdb designates TRBD2, a call that cannot be tested without DNA. CDR1 is LGHDT, CDR2 YNNKEL, per germline (reference sequence). This CDR3 is built from 16 residues. This chain's CDR3 is CASSQRVSHLSNEQFF.

V usage is TRBV24-1 and J usage is TRBJ1-3. CDR3 length: 16 residues. Germline values: CDR1 KGHDR, CDR2 SFDVKD. The chain's CDR3 is CATSELSREFGNTIYF.